This T cell receptor beta chain is from a study of identical twins. Study-wide findings and caveats: Twin pairs' shared out-of-frame alpha sequences were enriched in low generation probability.

CDR3 size: 19 residues. Germline values: CDR1 SGHTA, CDR2 FQGNSA. The V gene end was trimmed by 1 base and the J gene end by 2 bases; junction bases not matched to a gene: 13. This clonotype was recorded many times. Its target is not known. A template switching step contributed a universal primer site, while unique molecular identifiers were present in the cDNA. MiXCR, run by TCRdb on the 5' RACE reads, gives a single entry per CDR3 protein. In the table there are around 340,000 distinct CDR3 sequences, 9% to 10% of which are singletons. The rearrangement links TRBV7-2 to TRBJ2-5, with 10 positions matching TRBD2. The sample consisted of naive T cells sorted from blood. The TCR comes from a woman in her 50s in good health. CDR3 loop: CASSLGWASGSGFQETQYF. In nucleotides, the CDR3 is TGTGCCAGCAGCTTAGGTTGGGCTAGCGGGAGTGGATTTCAAGAGACCCAGTACTTC.